These 20 T cell receptor beta chains came from one sample sequenced in a study of neurological immune-mediated disorders. One entry per CDR3 protein, called by TCRdb with MiXCR from the 5' RACE reads. The data hold approximately 26,000 distinct CDR3 sequences, with 2.5% to 4% observed a single time. What was sequenced was PBMCs. The receptors were gathered from a woman aged 30 to 39 with multiple sclerosis.

The rearrangement uses TRBV20-1 and TRBJ2-4, with D possibly matching TRBD1 (6 bases). CDR1 and CDR2 from the germline V gene are DFQATT and SNEGSKA (reference sequence). V gave up 1 base and J gave up 2 bases, with 6 bases separating them. This CDR3 region has 13 residues. This CDR3 reads CSARGDTKNIQYF. As DNA, the CDR3 is TGCAGTGCTAGAGGGGACACCAAAAACATTCAGTACTTC.

This clonotype was observed at least ten times. The rearrangement joins TRBV5-1 to TRBJ1-1; tentative D call: TRBD1 (5 bases). The CDR3 spans 15 residues. CDR1 SGHRS and CDR2 YFSETQ come from the germline V gene. V lost 4 bases and J 6 bases, leaving 19 bases between the germline ends. The CDR3 region has the DNA TGCGCCAGCAGCCGAAACGGGGGGATCGACTCTGAAGCTTTCTTT. Encoded protein: CASSRNGGIDSEAFF.

This clonotype occurred many times. This chain joins TRBV7-6 and TRBJ2-7; D is uncertain. V was shortened by 5 bases and J by 3 bases, with 8 bases between the two germline ends. The CDR3 is 12 amino acids. Germline CDR1 SGHVS, CDR2 FNYEAQ. The CDR3 DNA is TGTGCCAGCAGCCACAATAACTACGAGCAGTACTTC. Translating gives CASSHNNYEQYF. Variable domain in full (rest from reference TRBV7-6 and TRBJ2-7): GAGVSQSPRYKVTKRGQDVALRCDPISGHVSLYWYRQALGQGPEFLTYFNYEAQQDKSGLPNDRFSAERPEGSISTLTIQRTEQRDSAMYRCASSHNNYEQYFGPGTRLTVT.

In this sample, this clonotype turned up many times. The chain is built from TRBV7-2 and TRBJ2-2, with unresolved D. The CDR3 totals 13 residues. Trimming shortened V by 1 base and J by 9 bases, and 9 bases separated the two germline ends. CDR1 is SGHTA and CDR2 is FQGNSA in the germline V gene. CDR3 in amino acids: CASSLEGHRELFF. The CDR3 DNA is TGTGCCAGCAGCTTAGAAGGGCACCGGGAGCTGTTTTTT.

This clonotype was seen ten or more times. This chain joins TRBV7-9 and TRBJ2-2; a possible D gene is TRBD2 (6 bases). Germline loops: CDR1 SEHNR, CDR2 FQNEAQ (reference sequence). This CDR3 spans 17 amino acids. The V gene lost 3 bases and the J gene lost 0 bases, with 14 bases spanning the gap. CDR3: CASSFSLSGANTGELFF. The DNA of the CDR3 is TGTGCCAGCAGCTTTTCTCTTAGCGGCGCGAACACCGGGGAGCTGTTTTTT.

This clonotype was seen repeatedly, ten times or more. CDR3 in amino acids: CASSLGGVSTDTQYF. The CDR3 DNA reads TGTGCCAGCAGCTTGGGAGGAGTTAGCACAGATACGCAGTATTTT. The V call is TRBV5-6, the J call TRBJ2-3; no definite D call. The CDR3 spans 15 residues. Germline values: CDR1 SGHDT, CDR2 YYEEEE. V was pared by 0 bases and J by 0 bases, with 8 bases between.

By share, this clonotype counts as medium-sized (0.01 to 0.1%). The chain is built from TRBV27 and TRBJ1-4; TRBD1 might be the D (5 bases). CDR1 MNHEY and CDR2 SMNVEV come from the germline V gene (reference sequence). Trimming removed 4 bases from V and 5 bases from J, with 14 bases in between. The CDR3 consists of 15 residues. The CDR3 DNA is TGTGCCAGCAGTTATCGGGGCGCGAGAAATGAAAAACTGTTTTTT. It is translated as CASSYRGARNEKLFF.

This clonotype was detected many times. The rearrangement links TRBV7-9 to TRBJ1-4, with 7 bases that match TRBD1. Germline CDR1 reads SEHNR; CDR2 reads FQNEAQ (reference sequence). J was trimmed by 8 bases and V by 5 bases; bases with no gene match: 8. CDR3 length: 14 residues. The CDR3: CASSPQGVGEKLFF. CDR3 bases: TGTGCCAGCAGCCCCCAGGGGGTTGGCGAAAAACTGTTTTTT.

In this sample, this clonotype turned up a few times. The chain has TRBV7-8 and TRBJ2-1, with 12 bases aligning to TRBD2. The CDR3 has 16 residues. CDR1 SGHVS and CDR2 FQNEAQ come from the germline V gene. V trimming: 6 bases; J trimming: 0 bases; junction bases outside the gene matches: 3. The CDR3 is CASSPSGGGSYNEQFF. The DNA of the CDR3 is TGTGCCAGCAGTCCTAGCGGGGGGGGCTCCTACAATGAGCAGTTCTTC.

This clonotype was picked up many times. In DNA form, the CDR3 reads TGTGCCAGCAGCCGAGACATGAGCTCCTACAATGAGCAGTTCTTC. Translated: CASSRDMSSYNEQFF. The chain couples TRBV7-2 to TRBJ2-1; D not certain. Germline V gene sequence: CDR1 SGHTA, CDR2 FQGNSA. V was cut by 5 bases and J by 0 bases, with 11 bases left in between. The CDR3 is 15 residues long.

The table lists this clonotype with many counts. V is TRBV5-1 and J is TRBJ1-4, with 8 nucleotides matching TRBD1. The CDR3 consists of 15 residues. J lost 8 bases, V lost 4 bases, and 10 bases had no gene match. Germline V gene lookup returns CDR1 SGHRS and CDR2 YFSETQ. The CDR3 spells CASSTRTGLEEKLFF. CDR3 sequence (DNA): TGCGCCAGCAGCACGCGGACAGGGTTGGAGGAAAAACTGTTTTTT.

This clonotype has only a few counts. This may come from a read error, since a much larger clone is one base off. The CDR3 DNA reads TGTGCCAGCAGCTTTCTAGGAGAAAGTTCATTCGGCTACACCTTC. Translated: CASSFLGESSFGYTF. The chain combines TRBV7-2 with TRBJ1-2, with D hard to call. CDR1 and CDR2 from the germline V gene are SGHTA and FQGNSA. The V end was cut by 3 bases, the J end by 8 bases, with 19 bases between. The CDR3 has 15 residues. Filled out from reference TRBV7-2 and TRBJ1-2, the complete variable domain reads GAGVSQSPSNKVTEKGKDVELRCDPISGHTALYWYRQSLGQGLEFLIYFQGNSAPDKSGLPSDRFSAERTGGSVSTLTIQRTQQEDSAVYLCASSFLGESSFGYTFGSGTRLTVV.

In the case of this clonotype: A single base separates this from a much larger clone, so it may be a read error. This chain joins TRBV5-1 and TRBJ1-1; no clear D. The CDR3 length is 15 residues. Per the germline V gene, CDR1 is SGHRS and CDR2 is YFSETQ. V was cut by 2 bases and J by 2 bases, with 13 bases left in between. For the CDR3, the DNA is TGCGCCAGCAGCTTTACTTGGCAGACCAACACTGAAGCTTTCTTT. Its translation is CASSFTWQTNTEAFF.

There are many counts of this clonotype. The genes are TRBV7-9 and TRBJ1-1; D is undetermined. This CDR3 comprises 13 residues. Germline CDR1 is SEHNR and CDR2 is FQNEAQ (reference sequence). With 3 bases removed from V and 5 bases from J, the gap between germline ends came to 10 bases. The CDR3 DNA is TGTGCCAGCAGCTTGGGCTATGGGACTGAAGCTTTCTTT. Amino acid sequence: CASSLGYGTEAFF.

This clonotype is deemed medium-sized (0.01 to 0.1%). The rearrangement links TRBV29-1 to TRBJ2-1; 7 positions match TRBD1. After removal of 6 bases from V and 6 bases from J, the junction contained 11 bases not matched to a gene. CDR1 is SQVTM and CDR2 is ANQGSEA in the germline V gene. This CDR3 is built from 14 residues. The CDR3 region is CSVPRSWDSNEQFF. DNA of the CDR3: TGCAGCGTCCCGCGAAGTTGGGACAGCAATGAGCAGTTCTTC.

This clonotype came up many times. The chain combines TRBV18 with TRBJ2-7; TRBD1 matches 11 bases. Germline values: CDR1 KGHSH, CDR2 LQKENI. The CDR3 totals 15 residues. V shed 3 bases and J 5 bases; nucleotides not matched to a gene: 6. The CDR3: CASSPGQGVLNEQYF. Here the CDR3 DNA reads TGTGCCAGCTCACCGGGACAGGGGGTACTCAACGAGCAGTACTTC. The whole variable domain, filled in from reference TRBV18 and TRBJ2-7, reads NAGVMQNPRHLVRRRGQEARLRCSPMKGHSHVYWYRQLPEEGLKFMVYLQKENIIDESGMPKERFSAEFPKEGPSILRIQQVVRGDSAAYFCASSPGQGVLNEQYFGPGTRLTVT.

This clonotype has ten or more counts. The gene calls are TRBV7-2 and TRBJ2-1, with 9 bases identical to TRBD2. The CDR3 loop spans 17 amino acids. CDR1 and CDR2 (germline): SGHTA, FQGNSA. Trimming took 1 base from V and 0 from J; bases not matched to a gene: 4. The CDR3 reads CASSLVGTSRSYNEQFF. CDR3 bases: TGTGCCAGCAGCTTAGTTGGGACTAGCCGCTCCTACAATGAGCAGTTCTTC.

The table lists this clonotype with many counts. The chain employs TRBV12-3 or TRBV12-4 and TRBJ2-2; 12 bases agree with TRBD1. The CDR3 covers 16 residues. V gave up 7 bases and J gave up 5 bases; unmatched junction bases: 8. CDR3 sequence (DNA): TGTGCCAGCACGGGACAGGGGGCTACAAGTACCGGGGAGCTGTTTTTT. Translated, it gives CASTGQGATSTGELFF.

This clonotype has just a few counts. This chain links TRBV4-2 with TRBJ2-1; D is unclear. This CDR3 comprises 15 residues. Germline CDR1 LGHNA, CDR2 YNFKEQ. V lost 6 bases and J lost 5, with 17 bases in between. The chain's CDR3 is CASSYSLGLNNEQFF. CDR3 bases: TGTGCCAGCAGTTACAGCTTGGGGTTAAACAATGAGCAGTTCTTC.

This clonotype was counted at least ten times. The chain is built from TRBV5-1 and TRBJ1-1, with 7 bases matching TRBD1. Germline CDR1 and CDR2: SGHRS and YFSETQ. The CDR3 is made up of 14 amino acids. The V segment lost 6 bases and the J segment 1 base; nucleotides outside the gene matches: 6. The CDR3 spells CASIPGTENTEAFF. CDR3 coding DNA: TGCGCCAGCATACCCGGGACAGAGAACACTGAAGCTTTCTTT.